The 15 T cell receptor beta chains in this list originate from one sample, sequenced in a study of blood T cell repertoires in COVID-19. Assay: immunoSEQ multiplex PCR; the TCRdb copy retains only in-frame clones and omits some. The table lists around 170,000 clones, roughly three quarters of them singletons. The source material was peripheral blood. These TCRs come from a woman older than 75 with COVID-19, enrolled during active disease.

The chain recombines TRBV7-2 with TRBJ2-7; TRBD1 agrees at 7 bases. The CDR3 sequence is 14 residues long. The J segment lost 7 bases and the V segment lost 5 bases, leaving 11 bases of the junction unmatched. CDR1 is SGHTA, CDR2 FQGNSA, per germline. CDR3 in amino acids: CASSPGWQGDEQYF. In nucleotides, the CDR3 is TGTGCCAGCAGCCCGGGGTGGCAGGGGGATGAGCAGTACTTC.

The rearrangement joins TRBV2 to TRBJ1-1; 10 bases match TRBD1. The V gene's germline CDR1 is SNHLY and CDR2 FYNNEI. The CDR3 runs 14 residues. After removal of 5 bases from V and 6 bases from J, the junction contained 6 bases not matched to a gene. This CDR3 reads CASSLTGGQAEAFF. The CDR3 nucleotides read TGTGCCAGCAGTCTGACAGGGGGCCAGGCTGAAGCTTTCTTT.

This clone has just a few counts. This chain connects TRBV7-2 to TRBJ2-7, with D possibly TRBD1 on 6 matching bases. Germline V CDR1 and CDR2: SGHTA, FQGNSA. The CDR3 is made up of 15 amino acids. Trimming pared 2 bases from V and 3 bases from J, leaving 14 bases between. CDR3 DNA sequence: TGTGCCAGCAGCTTATCCCAGGGGTCTGGCTACGAGCAGTACTTC. Translation gives CASSLSQGSGYEQYF.

This clone has only a few counts. The chain uses TRBV29-1 and TRBJ1-4, with D possibly matching TRBD1 (6 bases). Germline CDR1 reads SQVTM; CDR2 reads ANQGSEA. Trimming stripped 3 bases from V and 7 bases from J, with 12 bases between. CDR3 length equals 13 residues. The DNA of the CDR3 is TGCAGCGTTGACGAGGGGGTGGGTGAAAAACTGTTTTTT. Amino acids: CSVDEGVGEKLFF.

This chain links TRBV3-1 (or the pseudogene TRBV3-2) with TRBJ2-3, with D possibly TRBD1 on 6 matching bases. The CDR3 sequence is 17 residues long. In germline, CDR1 is LGHDT, CDR2 YNNKEL (reference sequence). The V end lost 0 bases, the J end lost 3 bases, and 16 bases lay between the germline ends. In DNA form, the CDR3 reads TGTGCCAGCAGCCAAGATGGGGGCCCCAGAGGGACAGATACGCAGTATTTT. It codes for CASSQDGGPRGTDTQYF.

The chain joins TRBV27 to TRBJ1-5, with D unclear. The ends were cut back, 8 bases at V and 9 bases at J, with 14 bases in the middle. The CDR3 extends over 12 amino acids. Germline CDR1 reads MNHEY; CDR2 reads SMNVEV (reference sequence). CDR3 nucleotide sequence: TGTGCCAGCGGTCCGGGTTTTAGGCCCCAGCATTTT. It codes for CASGPGFRPQHF.

The rearrangement joins TRBV28 to TRBJ2-1; 10 positions match TRBD1. The V segment lost 2 bases and the J segment 7 bases; nucleotides outside the gene matches: 5. CDR1 is MDHEN, CDR2 SYDVKM, per germline. The CDR3 extends over 15 amino acids. The CDR3 nucleotides are TGTGCCAGCAGTTTAGGGGACAGGGGCTGGAATGAGCAGTTCTTC. Translating gives CASSLGDRGWNEQFF.

The count of this clone is one. CDR3 amino acids: CASKGTGGIPLHF. The CDR3, as DNA: TGTGCCAGCAAGGGGACAGGGGGGATACCCCTCCACTTT. The rearrangement uses TRBV6-5 and TRBJ1-6, with TRBD1 identical over 11 bases. Germline CDR1 MNHEY, CDR2 SVGAGI. Unmatched junction bases numbered 5, after V lost 7 bases and J lost 12 bases. The CDR3 sequence is 13 residues long.

This clone was recorded once. The rearrangement links TRBV4-3 to TRBJ1-2; a weak D match, TRBD1 (6 bases). Germline-derived CDR1 and CDR2 are LGHNA and YSLEER. The CDR3 sequence is 15 residues long. Trimming shortened V by 5 bases and J by 4 bases, and 17 bases separated the two germline ends. This CDR3 reads CASSGASGGLYGYTF. For the CDR3, the DNA is TGCGCCAGCAGCGGTGCCTCGGGGGGGCTCTATGGCTACACCTTC.

V is TRBV11-3 and J is TRBJ1-4, with TRBD1 matching 8 bases. CDR3 size: 14 residues. Germline V lookup: CDR1 SGHNT, CDR2 YENEEA. J gave up 5 bases and V 5 bases, and 4 bases lay outside the gene matches. The DNA for the CDR3 is TGTGCCAGCAGCCCAGGGACAGGAAATGAAAAACTGTTTTTT. This translates into CASSPGTGNEKLFF.

The CDR3 coding sequence is TGTGCCAGCAGCCCGCGGACAGGGAACACTGAAGCTTTCTTT. It encodes CASSPRTGNTEAFF. V is TRBV5-4 and J is TRBJ1-1, with 7 bases identical to TRBD1. This CDR3 is 14 amino acids long. Per the germline V gene, CDR1 is SGHNT and CDR2 is YYREEE (reference sequence). The J segment lost 1 base and the V segment lost 4 bases, leaving 4 bases of the junction unmatched.

This clone was detected only a few times. The chain combines TRBV6-6 with TRBJ1-1; D is undetermined. The CDR3 contains 14 residues. V was cut by 2 bases and J by 4 bases, with 11 bases left in between. CDR1 MNHNY and CDR2 SVGAGI come from the germline V gene (reference sequence). CDR3 region: CASSYAALSTEAFF. In nucleotides, the CDR3 is TGTGCCAGCAGTTACGCGGCTTTGTCCACTGAAGCTTTCTTT.

The CDR3 loop is CASSSDRLNSPLHF. CDR3 DNA sequence: TGTGCCAGCAGCTCCGACAGGCTAAATTCACCCCTCCACTTT. The V and J genes are TRBV5-8 and TRBJ1-6, with a possible D match to TRBD1 (6 bases). Germline CDR1 and CDR2: SGHTS and YDEGEE. V lost 3 bases to trimming and J lost 7 bases, with 11 bases between them. CDR3 length: 14 amino acids.

This clone was seen a single time. The gene calls are TRBV14 and TRBJ1-1; the match to TRBD1 covers 10 bases. The CDR3 extends over 17 amino acids. Germline CDR1 is SGHDN and CDR2 is FVKESK. Losses at the gene ends were 0 bases for V and 4 bases for J; bases not matched to a gene: 8. CDR3 nucleotides: TGTGCCAGCAGCCAAGATTTCCGACAGGGGGCCCGCACTGAAGCTTTCTTT. This sequence encodes CASSQDFRQGARTEAFF.

V and J are TRBV4-1 and TRBJ2-2; D uncertain. This CDR3 is 13 amino acids long. Germline V gives CDR1 MGHRA, CDR2 YSYEKL. Trimming removed 4 bases at V and 2 bases at J, with 5 bases between. The CDR3 coding sequence is TGCGCCAGCAGCCTGGCAAACACCGGGGAGCTGTTTTTT. Its translation is CASSLANTGELFF.